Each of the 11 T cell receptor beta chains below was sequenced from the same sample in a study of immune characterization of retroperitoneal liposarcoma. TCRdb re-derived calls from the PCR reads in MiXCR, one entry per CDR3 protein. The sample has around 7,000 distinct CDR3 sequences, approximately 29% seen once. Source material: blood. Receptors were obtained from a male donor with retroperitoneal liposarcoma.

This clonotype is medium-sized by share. The CDR3 region is CASSSERGGLGNEQFF. As DNA, the CDR3 is TGTGCCAGCAGTTCCGAGCGGGGGGGTCTTGGGAATGAGCAGTTCTTC. The V and J genes are TRBV6-1 and TRBJ2-1, with TRBD2 matching 10 bases. The CDR3 loop spans 16 amino acids. CDR1 and CDR2 (germline): MNHNS, SASEGT. V lost 5 bases and J lost 7; bases outside the gene matches: 11.

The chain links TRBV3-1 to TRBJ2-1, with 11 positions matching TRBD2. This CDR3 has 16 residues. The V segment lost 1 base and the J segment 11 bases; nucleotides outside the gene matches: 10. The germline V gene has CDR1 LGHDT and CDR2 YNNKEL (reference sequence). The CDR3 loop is CASSQVTLAGVSKQFF. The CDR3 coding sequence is TGTGCCAGCAGCCAAGTTACACTAGCGGGAGTAAGTAAGCAGTTCTTC.

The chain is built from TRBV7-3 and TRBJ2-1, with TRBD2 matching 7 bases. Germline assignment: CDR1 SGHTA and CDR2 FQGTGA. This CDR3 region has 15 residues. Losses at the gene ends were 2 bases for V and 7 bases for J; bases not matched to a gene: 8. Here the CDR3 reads CASSLLGSGPNEQFF. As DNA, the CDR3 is TGTGCCAGCAGCTTATTGGGTAGCGGGCCTAATGAGCAGTTCTTC.

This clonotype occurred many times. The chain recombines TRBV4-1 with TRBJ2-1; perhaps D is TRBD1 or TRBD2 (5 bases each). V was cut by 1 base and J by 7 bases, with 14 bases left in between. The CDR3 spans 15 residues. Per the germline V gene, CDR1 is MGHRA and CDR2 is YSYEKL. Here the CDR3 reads CASSQGLGRRNEQFF. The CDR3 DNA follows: TGCGCCAGCAGCCAAGGGTTGGGACGTCGAAATGAGCAGTTCTTC.

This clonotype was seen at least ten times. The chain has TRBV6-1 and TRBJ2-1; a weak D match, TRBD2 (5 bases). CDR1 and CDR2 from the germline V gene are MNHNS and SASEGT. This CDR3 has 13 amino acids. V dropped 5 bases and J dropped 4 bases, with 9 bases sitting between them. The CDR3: CASSMREYNEQFF. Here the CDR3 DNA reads TGTGCCAGCAGTATGAGGGAGTACAATGAGCAGTTCTTC.

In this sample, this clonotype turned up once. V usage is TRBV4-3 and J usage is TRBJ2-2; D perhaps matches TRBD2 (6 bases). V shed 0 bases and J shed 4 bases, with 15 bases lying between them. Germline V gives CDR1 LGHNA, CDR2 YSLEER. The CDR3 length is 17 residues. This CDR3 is CASSQEGEDYPTGELFF. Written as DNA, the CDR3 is TGCGCCAGCAGCCAAGAAGGTGAGGACTATCCCACCGGGGAGCTGTTTTTT.

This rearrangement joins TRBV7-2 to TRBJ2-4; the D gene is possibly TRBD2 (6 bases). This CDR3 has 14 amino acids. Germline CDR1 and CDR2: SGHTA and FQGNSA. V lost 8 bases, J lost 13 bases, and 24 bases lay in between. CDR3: CTSALTRTYNEQYF. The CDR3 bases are TGTACCAGCGCGTTGACTAGGACCTACAATGAGCAGTACTTC.

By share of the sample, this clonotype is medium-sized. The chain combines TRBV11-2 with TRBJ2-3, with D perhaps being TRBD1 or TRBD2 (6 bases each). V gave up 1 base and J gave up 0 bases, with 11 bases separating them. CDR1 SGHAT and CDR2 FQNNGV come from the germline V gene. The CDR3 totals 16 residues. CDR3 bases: TGTGCCAGCAGCTTAGTCCCGGGGGCGAGCACAGATACGCAGTATTTT. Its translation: CASSLVPGASTDTQYF.

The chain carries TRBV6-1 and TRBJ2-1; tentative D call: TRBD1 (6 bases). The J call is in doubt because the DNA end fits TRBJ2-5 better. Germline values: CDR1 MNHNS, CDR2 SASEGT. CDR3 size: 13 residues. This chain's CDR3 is CASRSGQLETQYF. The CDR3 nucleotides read TGTGCCAGCAGAAGCGGACAGTTAGAGACCCAGTACTTC.

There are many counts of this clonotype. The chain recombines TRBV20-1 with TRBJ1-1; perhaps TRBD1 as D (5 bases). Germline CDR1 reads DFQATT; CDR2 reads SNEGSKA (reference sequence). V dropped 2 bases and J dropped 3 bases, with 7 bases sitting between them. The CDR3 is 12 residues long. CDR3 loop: CSARTTDTEAFF. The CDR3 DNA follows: TGCAGTGCTAGAACGACAGACACTGAAGCTTTCTTT.

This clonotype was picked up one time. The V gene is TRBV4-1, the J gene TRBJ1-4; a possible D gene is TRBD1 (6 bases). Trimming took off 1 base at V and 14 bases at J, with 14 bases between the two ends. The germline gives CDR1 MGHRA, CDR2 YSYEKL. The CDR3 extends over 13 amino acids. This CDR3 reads CASSQGEDRALFF. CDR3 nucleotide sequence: TGCGCCAGCAGCCAAGGGGAGGACAGAGCGCTGTTTTTT.